This passage covers 13 T cell receptor beta chains from one sample sequenced in a study of immune evolution from preneoplasia to lung adenocarcinoma. This table comes from immunoSEQ multiplex PCR, and its TCRdb copy is limited to in-frame clones, with some not included. This sample has about 4,000 clones; approximately 90% occur once, and the top ten carry about 4.2%. Sequencing was carried out using FFPE minimally invasive lung adenocarcinoma tissue. The receptors stem from a donor at least 70 years old with lung adenocarcinoma.

The chain is built from TRBV4-1 and TRBJ2-7; 7 bases are a match to TRBD1. The V gene end was trimmed by 4 bases and the J gene end by 0 bases; junction bases not matched to a gene: 6. The V gene's germline CDR1 is MGHRA and CDR2 YSYEKL. The CDR3 totals 15 residues. The CDR3 bases are TGCGCCAGCAGCCCCACCACAGGGGCCTCCTACGAGCAGTACTTC. Translating gives CASSPTTGASYEQYF.

The chain joins TRBV13 to TRBJ2-7; weak D call: TRBD1 (6 bases). The CDR3 runs to 14 residues. CDR1 and CDR2 (germline): PRHDT, FYEKMQ (reference sequence). V lost 1 base and J 3 bases, leaving 10 bases between the germline ends. CDR3 residues: CASSLEGRGYEQYF. The CDR3, as DNA: TGTGCCAGCAGCTTAGAGGGCAGGGGCTACGAGCAGTACTTC.

The chain employs TRBV30 and TRBJ2-7; D may be TRBD2 (5 bases). V gave up 5 bases and J gave up 6 bases, with 11 bases separating them. The CDR3 loop spans 11 amino acids. Germline values: CDR1 GTSNPN, CDR2 SVGIG (reference sequence). This CDR3 is CAWALAAEQYF. DNA of the CDR3: TGTGCCTGGGCCCTAGCCGCCGAGCAGTACTTC. Based on the CDR3 plus reference TRBV30 and TRBJ2-7, the full variable domain is SQTIHQWPATLVQPVGSPLSLECTVEGTSNPNLYWYRQAAGRGLQLLFYSVGIGQISSEVPQNLSASRPQDRQFILSSKKLLLSDSGFYLCAWALAAEQYFGPGTRLTVT.

This rearrangement joins TRBV19 to TRBJ2-7; tentative D call: TRBD2 (5 bases). The V end lost 1 base, the J end lost 2 bases, and 9 bases lay between the germline ends. The CDR3 sequence is 14 residues long. The V gene's germline CDR1 is LNHDA and CDR2 SQIVND (reference sequence). The chain's CDR3 is CASSIGSGTYEQYF. The CDR3 DNA follows: TGTGCCAGTAGTATAGGTTCGGGAACCTACGAGCAGTACTTC. Looking up the rest from reference TRBV19 and TRBJ2-7 gives the full variable domain: DGGITQSPKYLFRKEGQNVTLSCEQNLNHDAMYWYRQDPGQGLRLIYYSQIVNDFQKGDIAEGYSVSREKKESFPLTVTSAQKNPTAFYLCASSIGSGTYEQYFGPGTRLTVT.

This clone showed up just once. V and J are TRBV11-2 and TRBJ2-2, with TRBD2 identical over 11 bases. The germline CDR1 and CDR2 sequences are SGHAT and FQNNGV. The CDR3 has 15 residues. V trimming: 2 bases; J trimming: 6 bases; junction bases outside the gene matches: 2. The DNA for the CDR3 is TGTGCCAGCAGCTTAAATAGCGGGAGGGCCGGGGAGCTGTTTTTT. Its translation is CASSLNSGRAGELFF. Drawing the rest from reference TRBV11-2 and TRBJ2-2, the complete variable domain is EAGVAQSPRYKIIEKRQSVAFWCNPISGHATLYWYQQILGQGPKLLIQFQNNGVVDDSQLPKDRFSAERLKGVDSTLKIQPAKLEDSAVYLCASSLNSGRAGELFFGEGSRLTVL.

The V call is TRBV2, the J call TRBJ2-5, with 10 bases fitting TRBD2. CDR3 length equals 18 residues. V lost 8 bases, J lost 4 bases, and 19 bases stayed unmatched. The germline gives CDR1 SNHLY, CDR2 FYNNEI. CDR3 residues: CASRELRLAGGLRETQYF. CDR3 in DNA: TGTGCCAGCCGGGAGCTAAGGTTAGCGGGAGGTCTGAGAGAGACCCAGTACTTC.

J is TRBJ2-3 and V is TRBV7-3; D is perhaps TRBD1 or TRBD2 (6 bases each). From germline, CDR1 is SGHTA and CDR2 FQGTGA. Between the trimmed V and J ends, which lost 4 bases and 6 bases, there was a span of 20 bases. CDR3 length: 16 amino acids. The CDR3 DNA reads as TGTGCCAGCAGCTCGGGGGCGGGTGGGTTCGTCGATACGCAGTATTTT. Amino acids: CASSSGAGGFVDTQYF.

DNA of the CDR3: TGTGCTAGTGGCCCCGGAGTAGTCCTCGCGGGCACAGATACGCAGTATTTT. This codes for CASGPGVVLAGTDTQYF. The J gene is TRBJ2-3, the V gene TRBV12-5; D is unclear. The CDR3 extends over 17 amino acids. Trimming cost V 6 bases and J 1 base, with 20 bases left between them. CDR1 and CDR2 (germline): LGHNT, FRNRAP.

The V gene is TRBV2, the J gene TRBJ1-1; TRBD1 might be the D (5 bases). Germline V lookup: CDR1 SNHLY, CDR2 FYNNEI. V was clipped by 3 bases and J by 8 bases, with 7 bases between them. This CDR3 is built from 11 residues. In DNA form, the CDR3 reads TGTGCCAGCAGTGAGGGACTCGAAGCTTTCTTT. Translation gives CASSEGLEAFF.

This sequence joins TRBV4-3 and TRBJ2-7; D may be TRBD2 (6 bases). This CDR3 is built from 15 residues. Trimming shortened V by 3 bases and J by 7 bases, and 19 bases separated the two germline ends. Germline CDR1 reads LGHNA; CDR2 reads YSLEER. CDR3 nucleotide sequence: TGCGCCAGCAGCCACCAACGGGACTCCTCCCGAGAGCAGTACTTC. Protein: CASSHQRDSSREQYF.

The chain carries TRBV19 and TRBJ1-1; TRBD1 aligns across 9 bases. V was clipped by 6 bases and J by 2 bases; unmatched bases: 13. The length of the CDR3 is 17 residues. Germline CDR1 and CDR2: LNHDA and SQIVND (reference sequence). CDR3 protein: CASRETGGPLDNTEAFF. The CDR3 DNA reads as TGTGCCAGTAGGGAGACAGGGGGGCCACTGGATAACACTGAAGCTTTCTTT. The full variable domain, with the rest looked up from reference TRBV19 and TRBJ1-1, is DGGITQSPKYLFRKEGQNVTLSCEQNLNHDAMYWYRQDPGQGLRLIYYSQIVNDFQKGDIAEGYSVSREKKESFPLTVTSAQKNPTAFYLCASRETGGPLDNTEAFFGQGTRLTVV.

The chain joins TRBV4-1 to TRBJ2-2; D perhaps matches TRBD1 (5 bases). The V gene's germline CDR1 is MGHRA and CDR2 YSYEKL. This CDR3 is built from 16 residues. The V gene lost 3 bases and the J gene lost 4 bases, with 15 bases spanning the gap. This CDR3 is CASSQPQGRSTGELFF. DNA of the CDR3: TGCGCCAGCAGCCAGCCCCAGGGAAGGAGCACCGGGGAGCTGTTTTTT.

The CDR3 DNA reads as TGTGCCACCGCGCGGGGGCTAGCGGGTGAGCCCTACGAGCAGTACTTC. Amino acid sequence: CATARGLAGEPYEQYF. The chain has TRBV28 and TRBJ2-7; TRBD2 matches 8 bases. The CDR3 loop spans 16 amino acids. Trimming removed 10 bases from V and 2 bases from J; junction bases left unmatched: 16. CDR1 is MDHEN, CDR2 SYDVKM, per germline.